The 9 T cell receptor beta chains presented below share a single source sample, sequenced in a study of blood T cell repertoires in COVID-19. The table came from immunoSEQ multiplex PCR; TCRdb's copy has only in-frame clones and leaves some out. The sample contains roughly 500,000 clones, 70% to 90% of which appear only once. Sequencing was carried out using PBMCs or T cells enriched from blood (not recorded which). The receptors here all came from a woman in her forties who had recovered from COVID-19.

V usage is TRBV7-9 and J usage is TRBJ2-1; D is unresolved. The germline V gene encodes CDR1 SEHNR and CDR2 FQNEAQ (reference sequence). There are 12 residues in the CDR3. Trimming shortened V by 2 bases and J by 8 bases, and 7 bases separated the two germline ends. The DNA of the CDR3 is TGTGCCAGCAGCTTAAACTTCCATGAGCAGTTCTTC. Residues: CASSLNFHEQFF.

In regard to this clone: The sample contains more than one DNA sequence encoding this CDR3. The chain has TRBV5-1 and TRBJ2-1, with 7 positions matching TRBD1. Germline loops: CDR1 SGHRS, CDR2 YFSETQ. V was pared by 4 bases and J by 5 bases, with 3 bases of the junction left unmatched. The CDR3 contains 13 residues. The CDR3 DNA reads as TGCGCCAGCAGCCGACAGGGCGACAATGAGCAGTTCTTC. Translating it yields CASSRQGDNEQFF.

In DNA, the CDR3 is TGTGCCACCGGGGGTCCAGGGGTCTCTACGCAGTATTTT. Translated, it gives CATGGPGVSTQYF. This chain links TRBV24-1 with TRBJ2-3; D may be TRBD1 (6 bases). The CDR3 is 13 residues long. Germline loops: CDR1 KGHDR, CDR2 SFDVKD. Trimming removed 9 bases from V and 8 bases from J, with 17 bases in between.

The chain carries TRBV7-2 and TRBJ2-1; 11 bases fit TRBD1. The CDR3 is 15 residues long. Germline V CDR1 and CDR2: SGHTA, FQGNSA. Trimming took 6 bases from V and 6 from J; bases not matched to a gene: 7. CDR3 amino acids: CASRPDRGRFNEQFF. DNA for the CDR3: TGTGCCAGCAGACCGGACAGGGGGCGATTCAATGAGCAGTTCTTC.

The chain is built from TRBV2 and TRBJ2-7; 15 bases agree with TRBD2. V gave up 2 bases and J gave up 4 bases; unmatched junction bases: 3. The CDR3 is 16 amino acids. The germline gives CDR1 SNHLY, CDR2 FYNNEI. The CDR3 reads CASSETGTSGRYEQYF. CDR3 nucleotides: TGTGCCAGCAGTGAAACGGGGACTAGCGGGAGGTACGAGCAGTACTTC.

The gene calls are TRBV19 and TRBJ1-1; D is unresolved. Trimming shortened V by 4 bases and J by 0 bases, and 6 bases separated the two germline ends. Germline V gene data show CDR1 as LNHDA and CDR2 as SQIVND (reference sequence). The CDR3 contains 13 residues. For the CDR3, the DNA is TGTGCCAGTAGTACCCTAATGAACACTGAAGCTTTCTTT. Translation: CASSTLMNTEAFF.

The chain links TRBV6-1 to TRBJ2-7; TRBD1 aligns across 7 bases. V was clipped by 3 bases and J by 5 bases; unmatched bases: 7. The CDR3 contains 14 residues. Germline V CDR1 and CDR2: MNHNS, SASEGT. The chain's CDR3 is CASSDPGQVDEQYF. The CDR3 coding sequence is TGTGCCAGCAGTGACCCCGGACAGGTGGACGAGCAGTACTTC.

CDR3: CASSIGTSGRNEQFF. The DNA of the CDR3 is TGTGCCAGTAGTATTGGGACTAGCGGGAGAAATGAGCAGTTCTTC. V gene TRBV19 combines with J gene TRBJ2-1; 14 bases are shared with TRBD2. This CDR3 region has 15 residues. The J segment lost 7 bases and the V segment lost 3 bases, leaving 2 bases of the junction unmatched. CDR1 is LNHDA and CDR2 is SQIVND in the germline V gene (reference sequence).

The DNA of the CDR3 is TGTGCCAGTAGTATTCAACTTGATGGAAACACCATATATTTT. Amino acids: CASSIQLDGNTIYF. The chain recombines TRBV19 with TRBJ1-3; D unresolved. The CDR3 totals 14 residues. V lost 3 bases and J 3 bases, leaving 9 bases between the germline ends. Germline CDR1 and CDR2: LNHDA and SQIVND (reference sequence).